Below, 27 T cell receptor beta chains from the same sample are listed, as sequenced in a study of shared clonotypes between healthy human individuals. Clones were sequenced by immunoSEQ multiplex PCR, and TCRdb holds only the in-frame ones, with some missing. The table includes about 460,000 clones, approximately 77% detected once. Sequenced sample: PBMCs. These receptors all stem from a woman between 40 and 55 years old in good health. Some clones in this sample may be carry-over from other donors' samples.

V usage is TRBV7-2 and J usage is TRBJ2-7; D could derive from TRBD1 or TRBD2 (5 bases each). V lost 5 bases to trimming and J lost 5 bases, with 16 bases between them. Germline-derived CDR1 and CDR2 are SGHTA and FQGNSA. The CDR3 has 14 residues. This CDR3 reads CASSVTRRTNEQYF. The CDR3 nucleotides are TGTGCCAGCAGCGTAACTAGAAGGACAAACGAGCAGTACTTC. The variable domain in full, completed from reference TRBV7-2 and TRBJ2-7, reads GAGVSQSPSNKVTEKGKDVELRCDPISGHTALYWYRQSLGQGLEFLIYFQGNSAPDKSGLPSDRFSAERTGGSVSTLTIQRTQQEDSAVYLCASSVTRRTNEQYFGPGTRLTVT.

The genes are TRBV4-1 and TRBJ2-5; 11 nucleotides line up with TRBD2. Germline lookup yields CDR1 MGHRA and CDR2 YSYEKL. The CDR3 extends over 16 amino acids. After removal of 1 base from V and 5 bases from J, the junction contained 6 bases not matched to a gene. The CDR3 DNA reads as TGCGCCAGCAGCCAAGTTAGCGGGAGGGCCAGGGAGACCCAGTACTTC. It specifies CASSQVSGRARETQYF.

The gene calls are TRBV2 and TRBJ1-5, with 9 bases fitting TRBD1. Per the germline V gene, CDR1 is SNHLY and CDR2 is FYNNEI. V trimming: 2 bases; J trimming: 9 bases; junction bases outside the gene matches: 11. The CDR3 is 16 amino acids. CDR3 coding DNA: TGTGCCAGCAGTGAAAGAGAAGGGACAGGGATCAGGCCCCAGCATTTT. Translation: CASSEREGTGIRPQHF. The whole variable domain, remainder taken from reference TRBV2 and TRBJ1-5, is EPEVTQTPSHQVTQMGQEVILRCVPISNHLYFYWYRQILGQKVEFLVSFYNNEISEKSEIFDDQFSVERPDGSNFTLKIRSTKLEDSAMYFCASSEREGTGIRPQHFGDGTRLSIL.

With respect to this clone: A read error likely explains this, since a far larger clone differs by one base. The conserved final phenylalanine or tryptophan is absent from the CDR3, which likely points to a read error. The CDR3 DNA reads as TGTGCCTGGAGTGATAGGCCGTCTAGCGGGAGGCGGGATACGCAGTATTCT. Amino acid sequence: CAWSDRPSSGRRDTQYS. The gene calls are TRBV30 and TRBJ2-3; 11 positions match TRBD2. Trimming at V came to 1 base and at J to 6 bases, leaving 12 bases not matched to a gene. There are 17 residues in the CDR3. CDR1 GTSNPN and CDR2 SVGIG come from the germline V gene (reference sequence).

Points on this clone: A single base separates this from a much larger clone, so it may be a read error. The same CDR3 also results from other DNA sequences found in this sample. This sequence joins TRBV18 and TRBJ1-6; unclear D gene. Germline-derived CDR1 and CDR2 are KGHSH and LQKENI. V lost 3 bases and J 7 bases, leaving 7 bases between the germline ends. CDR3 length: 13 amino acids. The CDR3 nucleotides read TGTGCCAGCTCACCGCTGGACAATTCACCCCTCCACTTT. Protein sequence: CASSPLDNSPLHF.

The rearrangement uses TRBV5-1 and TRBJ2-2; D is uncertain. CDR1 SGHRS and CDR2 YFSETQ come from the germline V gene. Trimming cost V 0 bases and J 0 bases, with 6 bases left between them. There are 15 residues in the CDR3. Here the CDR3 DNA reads TGCGCCAGCAGCTTGGATACGCCGAACACCGGGGAGCTGTTTTTT. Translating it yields CASSLDTPNTGELFF.

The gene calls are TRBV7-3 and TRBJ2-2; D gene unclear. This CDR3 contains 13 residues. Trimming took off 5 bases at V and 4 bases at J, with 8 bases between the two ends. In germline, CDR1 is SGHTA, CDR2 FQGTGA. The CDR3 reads CASSLTATGELFF. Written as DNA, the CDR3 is TGTGCCAGCAGCCTCACGGCCACCGGGGAGCTGTTTTTT.

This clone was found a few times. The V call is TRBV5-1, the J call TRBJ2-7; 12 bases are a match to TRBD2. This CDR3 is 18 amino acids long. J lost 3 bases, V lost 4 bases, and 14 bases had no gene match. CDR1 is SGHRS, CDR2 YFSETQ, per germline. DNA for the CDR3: TGCGCCAGCAGCACGACTAGCGGGAGTCTAGGGCGGGTCTACGAGCAGTACTTC. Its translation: CASSTTSGSLGRVYEQYF.

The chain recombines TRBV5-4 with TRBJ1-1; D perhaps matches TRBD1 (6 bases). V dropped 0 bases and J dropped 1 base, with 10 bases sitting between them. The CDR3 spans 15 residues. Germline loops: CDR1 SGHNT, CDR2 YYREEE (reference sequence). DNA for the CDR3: TGTGCCAGCAGCTTGGGGGGGGGCCCGAACACTGAAGCTTTCTTT. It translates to CASSLGGGPNTEAFF.

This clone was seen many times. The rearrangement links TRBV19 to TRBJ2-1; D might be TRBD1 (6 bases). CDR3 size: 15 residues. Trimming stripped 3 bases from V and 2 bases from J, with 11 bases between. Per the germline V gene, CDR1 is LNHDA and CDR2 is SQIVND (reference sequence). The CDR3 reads CASSISTGTYNEQFF. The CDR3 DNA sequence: TGTGCCAGTAGTATCAGTACAGGGACCTACAATGAGCAGTTCTTC.

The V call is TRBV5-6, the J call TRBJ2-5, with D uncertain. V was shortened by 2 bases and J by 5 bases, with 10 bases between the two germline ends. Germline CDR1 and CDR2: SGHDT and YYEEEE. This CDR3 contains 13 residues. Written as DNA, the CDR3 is TGTGCCAGCAGCTTAAACATGTTGGAGACCCAGTACTTC. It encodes CASSLNMLETQYF. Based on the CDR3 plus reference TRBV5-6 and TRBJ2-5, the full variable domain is DAGVTQSPTHLIKTRGQQVTLRCSPKSGHDTVSWYQQALGQGPQFIFQYYEEEERQRGNFPDRFSGHQFPNYSSELNVNALLLGDSALYLCASSLNMLETQYFGPGTRLLVL.

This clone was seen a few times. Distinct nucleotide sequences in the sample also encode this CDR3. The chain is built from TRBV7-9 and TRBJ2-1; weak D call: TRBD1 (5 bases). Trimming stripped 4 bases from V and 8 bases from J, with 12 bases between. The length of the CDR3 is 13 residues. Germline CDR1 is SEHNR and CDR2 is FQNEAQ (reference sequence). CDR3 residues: CASSSGLGDEQFF. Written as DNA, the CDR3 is TGTGCCAGCAGCTCAGGTCTAGGGGATGAGCAGTTCTTC.

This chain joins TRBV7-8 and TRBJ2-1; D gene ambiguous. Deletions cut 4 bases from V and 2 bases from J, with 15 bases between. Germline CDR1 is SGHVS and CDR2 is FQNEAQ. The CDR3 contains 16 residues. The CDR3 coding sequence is TGTGCCAGCAGCTCTAGGTTAGCCGATCCCTACAATGAGCAGTTCTTC. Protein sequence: CASSSRLADPYNEQFF. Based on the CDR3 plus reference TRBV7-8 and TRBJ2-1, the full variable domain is GAGVSQSPRYKVAKRGQDVALRCDPISGHVSLFWYQQALGQGPEFLTYFQNEAQLDKSGLPSDRFFAERPEGSVSTLKIQRTQQEDSAVYLCASSSRLADPYNEQFFGPGTRLTVL.

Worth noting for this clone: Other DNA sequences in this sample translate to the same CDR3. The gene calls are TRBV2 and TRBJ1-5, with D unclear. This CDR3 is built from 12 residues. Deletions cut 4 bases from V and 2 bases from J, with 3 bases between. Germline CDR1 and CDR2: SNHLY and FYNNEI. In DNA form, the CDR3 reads TGTGCCAGCAGTGGAGGCAATCAGCCCCAGCATTTT. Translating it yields CASSGGNQPQHF.

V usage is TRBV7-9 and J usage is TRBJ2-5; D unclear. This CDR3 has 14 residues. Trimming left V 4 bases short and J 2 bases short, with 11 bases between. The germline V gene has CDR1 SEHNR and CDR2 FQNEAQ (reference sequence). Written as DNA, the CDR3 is TGTGCCAGCAGCTGGGGTTCTGGGCAAGAGACCCAGTACTTC. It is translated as CASSWGSGQETQYF.

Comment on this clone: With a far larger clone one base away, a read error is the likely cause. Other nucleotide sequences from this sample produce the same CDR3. CDR3 loop: CASGGQGASGPQHF. CDR3 nucleotide sequence: TGTGCCAGCGGCGGACAGGGTGCGTCTGGGCCCCAGCACTTT. The chain is built from TRBV2 and TRBJ1-5, with TRBD1 identical over 8 bases. CDR3 length: 14 amino acids. Germline V lookup: CDR1 SNHLY, CDR2 FYNNEI.

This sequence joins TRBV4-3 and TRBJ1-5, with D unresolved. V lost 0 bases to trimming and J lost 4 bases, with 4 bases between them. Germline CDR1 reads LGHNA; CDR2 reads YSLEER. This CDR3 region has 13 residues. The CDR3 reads CASSQDLNQPQHF. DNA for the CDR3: TGCGCCAGCAGCCAAGATCTTAATCAGCCCCAGCATTTT.

In DNA, the CDR3 is TGTGCCAGCAGCGGAAAACAGGTCGGGACAGATACGCAGTATTTT. This translates into CASSGKQVGTDTQYF. The chain carries TRBV9 and TRBJ2-3; D is perhaps TRBD1 (5 bases). Deletions cut 3 bases from V and 3 bases from J, with 14 bases between. The CDR3 consists of 15 residues. The germline CDR1 and CDR2 sequences are SGDLS and YYNGEE.

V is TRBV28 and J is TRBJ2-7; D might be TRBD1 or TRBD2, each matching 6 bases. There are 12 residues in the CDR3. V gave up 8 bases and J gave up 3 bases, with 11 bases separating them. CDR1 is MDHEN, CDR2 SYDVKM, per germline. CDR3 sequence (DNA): TGTGCCAGCTGGGGGGACAACTACGAGCAGTACTTC. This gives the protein CASWGDNYEQYF.

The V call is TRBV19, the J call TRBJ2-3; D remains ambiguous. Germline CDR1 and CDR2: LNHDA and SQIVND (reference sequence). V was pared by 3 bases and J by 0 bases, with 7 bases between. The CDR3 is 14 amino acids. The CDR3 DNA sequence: TGTGCCAGTAGTATGGGCCCTAGCACAGATACGCAGTATTTT. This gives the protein CASSMGPSTDTQYF.

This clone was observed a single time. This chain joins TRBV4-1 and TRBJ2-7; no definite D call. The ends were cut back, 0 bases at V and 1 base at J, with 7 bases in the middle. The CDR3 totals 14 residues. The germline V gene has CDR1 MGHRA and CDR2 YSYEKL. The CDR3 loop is CASSQEIRSYEQYF. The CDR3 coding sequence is TGCGCCAGCAGCCAAGAAATCCGGTCCTACGAGCAGTACTTC.

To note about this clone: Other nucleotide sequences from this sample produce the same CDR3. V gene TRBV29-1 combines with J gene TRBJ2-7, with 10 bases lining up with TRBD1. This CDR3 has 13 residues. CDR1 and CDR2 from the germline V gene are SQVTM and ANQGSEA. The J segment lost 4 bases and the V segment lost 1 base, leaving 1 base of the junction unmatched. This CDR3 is CSVEGQGAYEQYF. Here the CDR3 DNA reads TGCAGCGTTGAAGGACAGGGGGCTTACGAGCAGTACTTC.

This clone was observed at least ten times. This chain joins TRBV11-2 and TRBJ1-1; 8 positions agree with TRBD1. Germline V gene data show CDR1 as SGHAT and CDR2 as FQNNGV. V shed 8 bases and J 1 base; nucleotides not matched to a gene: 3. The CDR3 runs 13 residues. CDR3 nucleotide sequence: TGTGCCAGCGCAGGGGGCCCGAACACTGAAGCTTTCTTT. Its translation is CASAGGPNTEAFF. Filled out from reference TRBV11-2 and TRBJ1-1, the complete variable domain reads EAGVAQSPRYKIIEKRQSVAFWCNPISGHATLYWYQQILGQGPKLLIQFQNNGVVDDSQLPKDRFSAERLKGVDSTLKIQPAKLEDSAVYLCASAGGPNTEAFFGQGTRLTVV.

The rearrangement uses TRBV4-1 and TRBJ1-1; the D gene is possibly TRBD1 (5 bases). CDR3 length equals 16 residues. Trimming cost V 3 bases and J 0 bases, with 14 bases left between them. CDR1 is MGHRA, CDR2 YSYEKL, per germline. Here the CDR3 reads CASSHPGGGMNTEAFF. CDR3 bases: TGCGCCAGCAGCCACCCCGGGGGGGGTATGAACACTGAAGCTTTCTTT.

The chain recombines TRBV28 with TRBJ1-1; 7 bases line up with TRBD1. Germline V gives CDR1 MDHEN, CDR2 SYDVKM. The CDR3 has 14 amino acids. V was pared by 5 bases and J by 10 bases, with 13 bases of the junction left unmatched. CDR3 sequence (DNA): TGTGCCAGCAGTAAGACAGGGCCAGGCTACGGAGCTTTCTTT. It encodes CASSKTGPGYGAFF.

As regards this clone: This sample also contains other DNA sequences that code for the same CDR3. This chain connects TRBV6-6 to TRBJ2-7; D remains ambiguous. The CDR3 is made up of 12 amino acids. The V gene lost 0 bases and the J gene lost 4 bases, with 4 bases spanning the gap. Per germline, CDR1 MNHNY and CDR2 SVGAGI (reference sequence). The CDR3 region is CASSYSIYEQYF. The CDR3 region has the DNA TGTGCCAGCAGTTACTCGATTTACGAGCAGTACTTC.

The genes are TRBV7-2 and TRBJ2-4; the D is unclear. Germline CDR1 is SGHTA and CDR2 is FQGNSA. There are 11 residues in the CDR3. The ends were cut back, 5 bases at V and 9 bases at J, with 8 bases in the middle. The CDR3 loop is CASSASVIQYF. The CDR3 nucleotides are TGTGCCAGCAGCGCCTCTGTCATTCAGTACTTC. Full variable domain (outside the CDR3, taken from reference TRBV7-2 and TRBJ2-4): GAGVSQSPSNKVTEKGKDVELRCDPISGHTALYWYRQSLGQGLEFLIYFQGNSAPDKSGLPSDRFSAERTGGSVSTLTIQRTQQEDSAVYLCASSASVIQYFGAGTRLSVL.